Sequencing of this TCR beta chain was carried out in a study of identical twins. Germline CDR1 and CDR2: ENHRY and SYGVKD. The V and J ends lost 1 base and 2 bases respectively, with 13 bases between them. The CDR3 has 16 residues. TCRdb re-called the 5' RACE reads through MiXCR, storing one row per CDR3 protein. The sample lists about 550,000 distinct CDR3 sequences, 20% to 25% occurring once. This clonotype was found a few times. In addition, the sample was reused for a study of yellow fever vaccine responses in identical twins.

The sample comprised CD4+ T cells sorted from blood. This TCR came from a woman between 18 and 30 years old in good health. V gene TRBV10-3 combines with J gene TRBJ2-3; D is perhaps TRBD1 (6 bases). Here the CDR3 DNA reads TGTGCCATCAGTGAGTTTCAGGGGACCTCCACAGATACGCAGTATTTT. Its translation is CAISEFQGTSTDTQYF.